The next 18 T cell receptor beta chains were all read from a single sample in a study of shared clonotypes between healthy human individuals. Only in-frame clones appear in the TCRdb table, and some are missing; sequencing was by immunoSEQ multiplex PCR. The sample shows fewer than 650,000 clones, around three quarters of them seen only once. Sequenced input: PBMCs. These receptors were obtained from a woman in her thirties or forties in good health. Some clones in this sample may be carry-over from other donors' samples.

The chain employs TRBV5-6 and TRBJ1-2; tentative D call: TRBD1 (5 bases). Trimming pared 1 base from V and 5 bases from J, leaving 18 bases between. Germline V lookup: CDR1 SGHDT, CDR2 YYEEEE. The CDR3 covers 16 residues. Here the CDR3 DNA reads TGTGCCAGCAGCTTGTCGCAGGGTGGAGCGTGGTATGGCTACACCTTC. This encodes CASSLSQGGAWYGYTF.

The chain carries TRBV18 and TRBJ2-2; D not resolved. The ends were cut back, 1 base at V and 4 bases at J, with 4 bases in the middle. The CDR3 extends over 13 amino acids. In germline, CDR1 is KGHSH, CDR2 LQKENI. The chain's CDR3 is CASSPRATGELFF. Written as DNA, the CDR3 is TGTGCCAGCTCACCACGGGCCACCGGGGAGCTGTTTTTT.

The chain links TRBV4-1 to TRBJ1-1, with TRBD1 identical over 7 bases. The CDR3 runs to 15 residues. Germline values: CDR1 MGHRA, CDR2 YSYEKL. With 6 bases clipped from V and 0 bases from J, the junction kept 7 bases outside the gene matches. The CDR3 spells CASRKQGSMNTEAFF. For the CDR3, the DNA is TGCGCCAGCAGGAAACAGGGGTCCATGAACACTGAAGCTTTCTTT.

Comments on this clone: Only one base separates this from a far larger clonotype, so it likely reflects a read error. The chain couples TRBV30 to TRBJ1-2, with D maybe TRBD1 (5 bases). Trimming cost V 5 bases and J 4 bases, with 17 bases left between them. This CDR3 comprises 14 residues. Germline CDR1 GTSNPN, CDR2 SVGIG (reference sequence). The CDR3 protein is CAWGDSGQAYGYTF. As DNA, the CDR3 is TGTGCCTGGGGTGACTCGGGGCAGGCCTATGGCTACACCTTC.

The chain is built from TRBV28 and TRBJ2-2, with a possible D match to TRBD1 (5 bases). Trimming shortened V by 6 bases and J by 2 bases, and 10 bases separated the two germline ends. The CDR3 consists of 14 residues. Per germline, CDR1 MDHEN and CDR2 SYDVKM. CDR3 DNA sequence: TGTGCCAGCAGCAAGCAGGGAAACACCGGGGAGCTGTTTTTT. This sequence encodes CASSKQGNTGELFF.

The CDR3 sequence: CASSLSFPGLAGGGETQYF. In nucleotides, the CDR3 is TGTGCCAGCAGTTTATCATTTCCGGGACTAGCGGGAGGAGGAGAGACCCAGTACTTC. The chain joins TRBV27 to TRBJ2-5; 15 bases match TRBD2. Germline V gives CDR1 MNHEY, CDR2 SMNVEV (reference sequence). The ends lost 0 bases at V and 4 bases at J; junction bases unmatched: 9. CDR3 length: 19 residues.

Of note for this clone: This may stem from a read error, because a much larger clone lies one nucleotide away. The chain is built from TRBV5-1 and TRBJ2-5; 8 nucleotides agree with TRBD1. Germline CDR1 SGHRS, CDR2 YFSETQ. The J segment lost 5 bases and the V segment lost 7 bases, leaving 7 bases of the junction unmatched. CDR3 size: 13 residues. The CDR3 spells CASFTGGRETQYF. As DNA, the CDR3 is TGCGCCAGCTTTACAGGGGGTCGGGAGACCCAGTACTTC.

This chain connects TRBV29-1 to TRBJ2-5; 7 positions agree with TRBD2. CDR3 size: 13 residues. V shed 5 bases, J shed 5 bases, and the junction held 8 bases outside the gene matches. In germline, CDR1 is SQVTM, CDR2 ANQGSEA. CDR3 bases: TGCAGCGTTAGTCGGGGGGTATGGGAGACCCAGTACTTC. The encoded protein is CSVSRGVWETQYF.

This chain connects TRBV10-3 to TRBJ2-5; 7 bases are a match to TRBD1. CDR1 and CDR2 from the germline V gene are ENHRY and SYGVKD. This CDR3 contains 14 residues. The junction had 7 bases not matched to a gene; V was cut back by 4 bases and J by 5 bases. CDR3 in DNA: TGTGCCATCAGTGTAGGGGGCTCGAGGGAGACCCAGTACTTC. It encodes CAISVGGSRETQYF.

The V gene is TRBV6-1, the J gene TRBJ1-1, with D perhaps TRBD1 (5 bases). Trimming left V 2 bases short and J 5 bases short, with 12 bases between. The germline V gene encodes CDR1 MNHNS and CDR2 SASEGT. There are 14 residues in the CDR3. The CDR3 protein is CASSESGGGTEAFF. For the CDR3, the DNA is TGTGCCAGCAGTGAATCGGGGGGGGGAACTGAAGCTTTCTTT.

This chain links TRBV30 with TRBJ2-2, with D perhaps assigned TRBD1 or TRBD2 (5 bases each). The germline gives CDR1 GTSNPN, CDR2 SVGIG (reference sequence). Trimming took off 4 bases at V and 2 bases at J, with 17 bases between the two ends. This CDR3 has 16 amino acids. The CDR3 DNA is TGTGCCTGGAACCCTTCCCGGGACCGAAACACCGGGGAGCTGTTTTTT. Encoded protein: CAWNPSRDRNTGELFF.

The table lists this clone with a few counts. The identical CDR3 is also encoded by other nucleotide sequences in the sample. This chain links TRBV4-2 with TRBJ2-7; D is undetermined. Germline CDR1 is LGHNA and CDR2 is YNFKEQ. V was cut by 0 bases and J by 1 base, with 13 bases left in between. The CDR3 loop spans 16 amino acids. The CDR3 here is CASSQDRTTLSYEQYF. As DNA, the CDR3 is TGTGCCAGCAGCCAAGACCGCACTACACTTTCCTACGAGCAGTACTTC.

V is TRBV14 and J is TRBJ2-7; 7 bases map to TRBD2. CDR1 is SGHDN and CDR2 is FVKESK in the germline V gene. CDR3 length: 20 amino acids. J lost 2 bases, V lost 6 bases, and 25 bases had no gene match. The CDR3 coding sequence is TGTGCCAGCAGTATCGGGGTAACCTGGAGCCGGGACTACACTACCTACGAGCAGTACTTC. This gives the protein CASSIGVTWSRDYTTYEQYF.

This chain connects TRBV18 to TRBJ2-7, with D possibly being TRBD1 (5 bases). The CDR3 is 15 residues long. V was trimmed by 3 bases and J by 3 bases, leaving 15 bases between them. The V gene's germline CDR1 is KGHSH and CDR2 LQKENI. The CDR3 reads CASSPGAPLLYEQYF. CDR3 DNA: TGTGCCAGCTCACCTGGGGCTCCGCTTCTCTACGAGCAGTACTTC.

The rearrangement uses TRBV2 and TRBJ2-5, with a possible D match to TRBD2 (6 bases). V was cut by 7 bases and J by 4 bases, with 13 bases left in between. This CDR3 comprises 13 residues. Germline values: CDR1 SNHLY, CDR2 FYNNEI. CDR3 sequence reads: CASNGGPGETQYF. CDR3 DNA: TGTGCCAGCAACGGGGGTCCGGGAGAGACCCAGTACTTC.

The V call is TRBV4-2, the J call TRBJ2-2; tentatively, D is TRBD2 (6 bases). This CDR3 contains 17 residues. Germline V gene data show CDR1 as LGHNA and CDR2 as YNFKEQ. V lost 0 bases, J lost 0 bases, and 11 bases lay in between. CDR3 in DNA: TGTGCCAGCAGCCAAGATTTCGGGAGCGCGAACACCGGGGAGCTGTTTTTT. Translation gives CASSQDFGSANTGELFF.

The chain joins TRBV14 to TRBJ2-1; TRBD1 matches at 8 bases. The CDR3 runs 12 residues. Germline V gives CDR1 SGHDN, CDR2 FVKESK. V shed 5 bases and J 12 bases; nucleotides not matched to a gene: 6. The CDR3 here is CASSAPGTGQFF. CDR3 nucleotides: TGTGCCAGCAGCGCACCCGGGACAGGGCAGTTCTTC.

The chain carries TRBV28 and TRBJ2-2; 8 bases are shared with TRBD2. J gave up 4 bases and V 6 bases, and 10 bases lay outside the gene matches. Germline V lookup: CDR1 MDHEN, CDR2 SYDVKM. The CDR3 covers 16 residues. CDR3 residues: CASSTQVAGSTGELFF. In DNA form, the CDR3 reads TGTGCCAGCAGCACGCAAGTAGCGGGAAGCACCGGGGAGCTGTTTTTT.